This entry features one TCR beta chain sequence. Its antigen is currently not known. Base qualities are not recorded, but no much larger clone differs from it by a single base. Only healthy Caucasian donors were included. The twin cohort comprised three pairs of female monozygotic twins, all aged roughly 18 to 30 years. Peripheral blood mononuclear cells were used as the source from which RNA for TCR libraries was isolated. Receptors were amplified or captured by 5' RACE. Sequencing took place on an Illumina HiSeq 2000. A universal primer binding site was introduced by template switching, and a unique molecular identifier was present in the final cDNA, enabling accurate counting of TCR cDNA molecules. First-strand cDNA for TCR alpha and beta chains was synthesized from specific primers in the conserved constant-segment region. To control for contamination, every cDNA library carried two barcodes: a SMART-Mk sample barcode plus Illumina barcodes. TruSeq adapter sequences, together with Illumina sample barcodes, were added in two successive PCR steps. TCR alpha and beta cDNA libraries were sequenced on the Illumina HiSeq platform with custom primers. The authors' analysis ran thus. MiGEC was used to process raw reads and extract unique molecular identifiers, and MiXCR was used to find CDR3 positions. For each individual, recombination models were inferred using an EM algorithm with the repgenHMM and IGoR tools. Shared clonotypes were analyzed with the tcR package in R, and sharing was normalized by the product of cloneset sizes. To study raw recombination without the effects of thymic and clonal selection, out-of-frame nonproductive sequences were analyzed. TCRdb itself trimmed the public reads at Q25 with fastp, ran MiXCR and retained productive beta chains. Records with the same CDR3 protein are collapsed into one entry carrying the most frequent genes and DNA. These V and J calls derive from TCRdb rather than the authors' analysis. The sample contains 650,000 to 750,000 distinct CDR3 sequences, less than 25% of them found a single time. The ten largest clones take up around 4.4% of the sample.

The record originates from a study of identical twins (dated by TCRdb to 2016 to 2018). Looking at the study overall: To test whether fetal clonotypes persist, this study deep-sequenced TCR alpha and beta repertoires from monozygotic twins, from unrelated adults of various ages, and from cord blood. Replicate twin experiments were performed at different times using different library preparation protocols to rule out contamination.

Germline trimming amounts to 3 bases on V and 4 bases on J, with 3 as the count of junction bases outside the gene matches. The germline V gene (reference sequence) specifies DFQATT as CDR1 and SNEGSKA as CDR2. The cysteine opens and the phenylalanine closes a CDR3 of 14 amino acids. The retained sequence is limited to the CDR3, 42 bases, with the frame set at the first base. What the research found in general, with its limitations: Zero-insertion analyses could be partly confounded by invariant T cells such as MAIT and iNKT, although diverse VJ usage argued against such confounding for most clonotypes. Compared with coincidental sharing between unrelated individuals, out-of-frame TCR alpha sequences shared between twins showed an excess of sequences with low generation probability. Abundant cord blood beta clonotypes had fewer insertions, young adult naive repertoires showed a similar but weaker trend, and memory repertoires showed no such trend. In monozygotic twins, out-of-frame TCR alpha sharing was systematically underestimated by recombination models, although the models agreed with sharing between unrelated individuals. Because the same donors could not be followed over many years, the conclusions relied on cross-sectional statistical analysis. A weaker excess of twin sharing was found in beta out-of-frame sequences because the signal-to-noise ratio was lowered by fewer shared sequences.

These records were also assigned to another study, of T cells expressing NK-cell markers. The second study's authors report: Three sorted T-cell subsets (CD3+CD56+NKG2C+, CD3+CD56+NKG2C- and CD3+CD56-NKG2C+) from seven to nine donors had their TCR beta-chain repertoires profiled. Among the eight sequenced donors, only one was HCMV-seronegative, while the other seven were HCMV-seropositive. In several experiments an anti-gammadeltaTCR antibody was added to restrict sorting to alphabetaTCR-expressing T cells. In more than 5 donors, the dominant CD3+CD56+NKG2C+ clonotypes ranked among the top 10 CD8+ clonotypes, making up roughly 1.0-8% of CD8+ T cells. Those dominant clonotypes were again the most abundant among CD3+CD56-NKG2C+ cells in a handful of donors, at roughly 25-65%. Whether the expanded NKG2C-expressing T cell clones were specific for HCMV antigens was left unclear. All eight donors whose samples were sequenced were randomly selected healthy volunteers, three of them men and five women. A commercial ELISA kit detecting HCMV-specific IgG in serum was used to determine HCMV serostatus. For six donors, bulk peripheral blood T-cell repertoires were also sequenced from unsorted PBMC. Reads were demultiplexed and grouped by UMI with MIGEC, and clonotypes were assembled and quantified with MiTCR. To exclude erroneous sequences, only TCR cDNA sequences supported by at least two reads were retained. The tcR package was used for downstream repertoire analysis, and clonotypes were matched between fractions using CDR3 nucleotide sequence together with V segment. VDJmatch was used to annotate antigen specificity against VDJdb, with one amino acid substitution in CDR3 permitted.

The source is a woman between 18 and 30 years old in good health. Sequenced: PBMCs. The sequence joins TRBV20-1 to TRBJ2-7; the central 13 bases match TRBD2. The DNA sequence is given as TGCAGTGCTAGGGGACTAGCGGGAAATTACGAGCAGTACTTC. Its amino acids are CSARGLAGNYEQYF.